This TCR beta chain was observed in a study of shared clonotypes between healthy human individuals. For every subset, genomic DNA was evenly distributed across several immunoSEQ plates. Using immunoSEQ multiplex PCR, the repertoire was profiled, and TCRdb retains in-frame clones only, with some absent. The sample includes about 470,000 clones, about 76% of them seen just once. The sequence came from a middle-aged woman in good health. Some clones in this sample may be carry-over from other donors' samples. The source material was PBMCs.

CDR3 DNA: TGTGCCAGCAGCTGGGGGGGACTTAGCAATCAGCCCCAGCATTTT. Amino acid sequence: CASSWGGLSNQPQHF. The chain couples TRBV5-4 to TRBJ1-5, with a weak D call TRBD1 (5 bases). Deletions cut 3 bases from V and 0 bases from J, with 10 bases between. The CDR3 spans 15 residues. The germline gives CDR1 SGHNT, CDR2 YYREEE (reference sequence).